In its sample, the clone carrying this TCR beta chain was seen a few times. Antigen specificity is unknown. The data were taken from a study of T-cell reconstitution after alpha-beta-depleted transplantation in children. CDR3 length: 14 amino acids. The V gene lost 8 bases and the J gene lost 1 base, with 13 bases spanning the gap. Germline V gene lookup returns CDR1 SNHLY and CDR2 FYNNEI. Unique molecular identifiers were built into the TCRbeta library. TCRdb reprocessed the PCR reads with MiXCR, giving one entry per CDR3 protein. The table shows a few hundred thousand distinct CDR3 sequences, with about 11% occurring only once. Overall study findings and caveats: Several hundred rapidly expanded clones from non-depleted graft cells reportedly supplied alpha-beta T cells about two months post-transplant.

The sample here was PBMCs, taken before TCRalphabeta/CD19-depleted stem cell transplant. The sequence was collected from a child less than two years old with acute myeloid leukemia, due to receive a stem cell transplant. The V and J genes are TRBV2 and TRBJ2-3; possibly TRBD2 for D (7 bases). The DNA of the CDR3 is TGTGCCAGCTGGGGGGGCCTGGGCACAGATACGCAGTATTTT. Translating gives CASWGGLGTDTQYF.